This is a list of T cell receptor beta chains from one sample in a study of human thymus T cells. Sequenced by immunoSEQ multiplex PCR; TCRdb stores in-frame clones only, minus some. Of about 78,000 clones in the sample, just over 95% are singletons; the top ten hold under 0.035%. The sample consisted of thymus tissue. The receptor source for this set is a boy less than two years old with a congenital heart defect but otherwise immunologically healthy. Each CDR3 is given with its conserved first and last residue. D genes are given only for firm matches.

J gene: TRBJ2-7; D gene: TRBD1; V gene: TRBV5-1; CDR3 protein: CASSLDRGRDEQYF
J gene: TRBJ2-3; D gene: TRBD1; V gene: TRBV23-1; CDR3 protein: CASSPTQDRITDTQYF
J gene: TRBJ2-7; D gene: TRBD2; V gene: TRBV5-1; CDR3 protein: CASSIGTSGGAHSYEQYF
J gene: TRBJ1-1; D gene: NA; V gene: TRBV9; CDR3 protein: CASSVSPMNTEAFF
J gene: TRBJ1-2; D gene: TRBD1; V gene: TRBV10-3; CDR3 protein: CAITRTGGWLANYGYTF
J gene: TRBJ2-7; D gene: NA; V gene: TRBV9; CDR3 protein: CASSETVRGEQYF
J gene: TRBJ1-5; D gene: TRBD1; V gene: TRBV19; CDR3 protein: CASSRTNHDRVPSQPQHF
J gene: TRBJ2-1; D gene: NA; V gene: TRBV7-9; CDR3 protein: CASSFDVKGSYNEQFF
J gene: TRBJ1-2; D gene: TRBD1; V gene: TRBV6-5; CDR3 protein: CASSLEQQGRRGYTF
J gene: TRBJ2-4; D gene: NA; V gene: TRBV11-2; CDR3 protein: CASSLSGANIQYF
J gene: TRBJ1-1; D gene: NA; V gene: TRBV11-2; CDR3 protein: CASSPLGSMAFF
J gene: TRBJ1-4; D gene: NA; V gene: TRBV27; CDR3 protein: CASGTVQKGDEKLFF
J gene: TRBJ1-2; D gene: NA; V gene: TRBV19; CDR3 protein: CARDGPLKTGNDGYTF
J gene: TRBJ2-7; D gene: TRBD2; V gene: TRBV4-1; CDR3 protein: CASSRAPSGGTYEQYF
J gene: TRBJ2-1; D gene: TRBD1; V gene: TRBV5-1; CDR3 protein: CASSPTGGIYNEQFF
J gene: TRBJ2-7; D gene: TRBD2; V gene: TRBV5-1; CDR3 protein: CASSTRTSGSYEQYF
J gene: TRBJ1-4; D gene: TRBD1; V gene: TRBV2; CDR3 protein: CASRGLDRGDEKLFF
J gene: TRBJ2-2; D gene: TRBD2; V gene: TRBV9; CDR3 protein: CASSARGLAGRLRTTGELFF
J gene: TRBJ1-1; D gene: NA; V gene: TRBV6-6; CDR3 protein: CASSRRTRGNTEAFF
J gene: TRBJ2-1; D gene: NA; V gene: TRBV6-6; CDR3 protein: CASSSYQDNEQFF
J gene: TRBJ1-1; D gene: TRBD1; V gene: TRBV5-1; CDR3 protein: CASSPRQGKGTEAFF
J gene: TRBJ1-2; D gene: NA; V gene: TRBV2; CDR3 protein: CASSSKGLDGYTF
J gene: TRBJ1-4; D gene: TRBD1; V gene: TRBV6-1; CDR3 protein: CASRRAGQGREKLFF
J gene: TRBJ2-7; D gene: TRBD2; V gene: TRBV15; CDR3 protein: CATSRAGRAPYHEQYF